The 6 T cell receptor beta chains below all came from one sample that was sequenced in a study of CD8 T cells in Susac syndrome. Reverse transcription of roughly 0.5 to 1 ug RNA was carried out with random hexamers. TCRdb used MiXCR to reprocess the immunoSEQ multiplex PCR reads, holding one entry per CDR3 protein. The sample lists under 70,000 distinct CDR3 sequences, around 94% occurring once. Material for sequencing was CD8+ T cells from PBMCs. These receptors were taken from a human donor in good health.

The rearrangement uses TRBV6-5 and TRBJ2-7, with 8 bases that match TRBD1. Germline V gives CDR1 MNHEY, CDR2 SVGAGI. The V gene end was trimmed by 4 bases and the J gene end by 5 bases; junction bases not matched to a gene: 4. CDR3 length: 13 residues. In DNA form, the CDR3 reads TGTGCCAGCAGTTTCCAGGGGGCGAACGAGCAGTACTTC. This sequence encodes CASSFQGANEQYF.

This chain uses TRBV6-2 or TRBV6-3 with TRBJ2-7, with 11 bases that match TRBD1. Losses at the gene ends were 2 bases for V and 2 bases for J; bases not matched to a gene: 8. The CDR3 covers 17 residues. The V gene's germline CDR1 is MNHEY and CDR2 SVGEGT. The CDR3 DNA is TGTGCCAGCAGTTACGAGAGAGGGACAGGGGGTCCCTACGAGCAGTACTTC. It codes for CASSYERGTGGPYEQYF.

This chain's CDR3 is CASSWGYEAFF. CDR3 nucleotide sequence: TGTGCCAGCAGCTGGGGGTATGAAGCTTTCTTT. The rearrangement uses TRBV13 and TRBJ1-1, with D possibly matching TRBD1 (5 bases). The germline V gene has CDR1 PRHDT and CDR2 FYEKMQ (reference sequence). V was shortened by 4 bases and J by 7 bases, with 7 bases between the two germline ends. The CDR3 spans 11 residues.

CDR3 DNA: TGTGCCAGTAGCTGGAGTAACTATGGCTACACCTTC. Its translation: CASSWSNYGYTF. The chain has TRBV19 and TRBJ1-2; no firm D call. Trimming took off 6 bases at V and 1 base at J, with 6 bases between the two ends. Germline assignment: CDR1 LNHDA and CDR2 SQIVND (reference sequence). This CDR3 spans 12 amino acids.

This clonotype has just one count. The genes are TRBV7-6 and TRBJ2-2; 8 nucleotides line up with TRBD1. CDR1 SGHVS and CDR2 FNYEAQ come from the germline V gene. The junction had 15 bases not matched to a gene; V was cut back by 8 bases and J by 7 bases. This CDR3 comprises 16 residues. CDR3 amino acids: CASRGRGQGINGELFF. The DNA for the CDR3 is TGTGCCAGCCGGGGCCGAGGACAGGGTATCAACGGGGAGCTGTTTTTT.

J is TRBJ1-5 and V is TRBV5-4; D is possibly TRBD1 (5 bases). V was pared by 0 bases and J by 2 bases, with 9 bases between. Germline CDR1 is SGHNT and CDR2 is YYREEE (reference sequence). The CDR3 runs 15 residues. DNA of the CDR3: TGTGCCAGCAGCTTGGAGCCGACAGGCAATCAGCCCCAGCATTTT. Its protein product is CASSLEPTGNQPQHF.